The 13 T cell receptor beta chains in this list originate from one sample, sequenced in a study of cytomegalovirus exposure and HLA in healthy donors. The primer mix had 60 Vbeta and 13 Jbeta primers. Here immunoSEQ multiplex PCR was the method, and the copy in TCRdb shows in-frame clones only, minus some. The profile shows under 150,000 clones, around 81% of them singletons. What was sequenced was PBMCs. These receptors all come from a male donor in good health and CMV-seronegative.

This clone was observed a few times. This rearrangement joins TRBV19 to TRBJ1-3; a weak D match, TRBD1 (6 bases). The CDR3 spans 16 residues. The germline V gene has CDR1 LNHDA and CDR2 SQIVND (reference sequence). Trimming removed 5 bases from V and 0 bases from J, with 14 bases in between. The CDR3 DNA reads as TGTGCCAGTAGTTTAAAGGACAGCATCTCTGGAAACACCATATATTTT. This codes for CASSLKDSISGNTIYF.

This clone occurred once. The rearrangement joins TRBV2 to TRBJ2-3; 8 bases line up with TRBD1. Germline V lookup: CDR1 SNHLY, CDR2 FYNNEI. V dropped 0 bases and J dropped 3; count of bases not matched to a gene: 5. This CDR3 contains 16 residues. This CDR3 is CASSEALGQGTDTQYF. In DNA, the CDR3 is TGTGCCAGCAGTGAAGCGCTCGGACAGGGAACAGATACGCAGTATTTT.

The V and J genes are TRBV5-6 and TRBJ1-5, with 9 bases matching TRBD1. CDR1 is SGHDT and CDR2 is YYEEEE in the germline V gene. CDR3 size: 19 residues. Trimming at V came to 0 bases and at J to 5 bases, leaving 15 bases not matched to a gene. CDR3 in amino acids: CASSLVGRDRALGDQPQHF. The CDR3 nucleotides are TGTGCCAGCAGCTTGGTGGGCCGGGACAGGGCCCTTGGGGATCAGCCCCAGCATTTT.

This CDR3 is CASSQEEYLLTEAFF. The DNA for the CDR3 is TGCGCCAGCAGCCAAGAAGAGTATTTGCTCACTGAAGCTTTCTTT. This chain uses TRBV4-3 with TRBJ1-1; no definite D call. CDR1 LGHNA and CDR2 YSLEER come from the germline V gene. There are 15 residues in the CDR3. V dropped 0 bases and J dropped 4 bases, with 12 bases sitting between them.

The CDR3 DNA reads TGTGCCAGCAGCTTAGAGGGACAGGGAAGTGGGGAGACCCAGTACTTC. Its translation is CASSLEGQGSGETQYF. The V gene is TRBV7-9, the J gene TRBJ2-5, with 9 bases lining up with TRBD1. This CDR3 is 16 amino acids long. V dropped 1 base and J dropped 5; count of bases not matched to a gene: 8. Germline loops: CDR1 SEHNR, CDR2 FQNEAQ (reference sequence).

V is TRBV7-2 and J is TRBJ2-5; D not certain. V lost 5 bases and J lost 1, with 14 bases in between. The CDR3 length is 15 residues. Germline V gives CDR1 SGHTA, CDR2 FQGNSA. CDR3 amino acids: CASSQSKQIQETQYF. CDR3 nucleotides: TGTGCCAGCAGCCAATCCAAACAGATCCAAGAGACCCAGTACTTC. Looking up the rest from reference TRBV7-2 and TRBJ2-5 gives the full variable domain: GAGVSQSPSNKVTEKGKDVELRCDPISGHTALYWYRQSLGQGLEFLIYFQGNSAPDKSGLPSDRFSAERTGGSVSTLTIQRTQQEDSAVYLCASSQSKQIQETQYFGPGTRLLVL.

The chain recombines TRBV19 with TRBJ2-1; D perhaps matches TRBD2 (6 bases). Germline CDR1 LNHDA, CDR2 SQIVND (reference sequence). This CDR3 spans 15 amino acids. Trimming removed 5 bases from V and 4 bases from J, with 15 bases in between. The CDR3 bases are TGTGCCAGTAGTCCGGCGGGATCGTCGTACAATGAGCAGTTCTTC. This translates into CASSPAGSSYNEQFF.

V gene TRBV30 combines with J gene TRBJ1-1; 7 bases line up with TRBD1. With V trimmed by 3 bases and J by 1 base, 2 bases remained unmatched. Germline lookup yields CDR1 GTSNPN and CDR2 SVGIG (reference sequence). This CDR3 region has 13 residues. The CDR3 DNA follows: TGTGCCTGGAGGAGACAGGGGAACACTGAAGCTTTCTTT. This gives the protein CAWRRQGNTEAFF.

The chain employs TRBV19 and TRBJ1-5, with D possibly being TRBD1 (5 bases). Between the trimmed V and J ends, which lost 3 bases and 6 bases, there was a span of 12 bases. CDR1 LNHDA and CDR2 SQIVND come from the germline V gene (reference sequence). CDR3 size: 14 residues. CDR3 protein: CASSIGREGQPQHF. CDR3 in DNA: TGTGCCAGTAGTATTGGCAGGGAGGGTCAGCCCCAGCATTTT.

Details on this clone: The junction departs from germline at one end; a sequencing error may be responsible. The V call is TRBV19, the J call TRBJ1-1; D gene unclear. Germline values: CDR1 LNHDA, CDR2 SQIVND (reference sequence). This CDR3 region has 16 residues. CDR3 bases: TGTGCCAGTATTGGCCTTTCGCGGGGTGGGAACACTGAAGCTTTCTTC. It encodes CASIGLSRGGNTEAFF. The variable domain in full, with the rest retrieved from reference TRBV19 and TRBJ1-1, is DGGITQSPKYLFRKEGQNVTLSCEQNLNHDAMYWYRQDPGQGLRLIYYSQIVNDFQKGDIAEGYSVSREKKESFPLTVTSAQKNPTAFYLCASIGLSRGGNTEAFFGQGTRLTVV.

The CDR3 nucleotides read TGTGCCAGCAGCTCCGGGACACGAGACACTGAAGCTTTCTTT. Translating it yields CASSSGTRDTEAFF. The rearrangement links TRBV7-2 to TRBJ1-1, with D possibly matching TRBD1 (6 bases). Germline-derived CDR1 and CDR2 are SGHTA and FQGNSA. The CDR3 loop spans 14 amino acids. The V gene lost 4 bases and the J gene lost 3 bases, with 12 bases spanning the gap.

This rearrangement joins TRBV7-9 to TRBJ1-5; D ambiguous. This CDR3 spans 15 amino acids. V lost 4 bases, J lost 0 bases, and 10 bases lay in between. Germline V gene sequence: CDR1 SEHNR, CDR2 FQNEAQ (reference sequence). CDR3 sequence reads: CASSSIEYSNQPQHF. The DNA for the CDR3 is TGTGCCAGCAGCTCGATAGAATATAGCAATCAGCCCCAGCATTTT. The full variable domain, in which reference TRBV7-9 and TRBJ1-5 provide the parts outside the CDR3, is DTGVSQNPRHKITKRGQNVTFRCDPISEHNRLYWYRQTLGQGPEFLTYFQNEAQLEKSRLLSDRFSAERPKGSFSTLEIQRTEQGDSAMYLCASSSIEYSNQPQHFGDGTRLSIL.

This chain joins TRBV29-1 and TRBJ1-4; 9 bases are shared with TRBD1. From germline, CDR1 is SQVTM and CDR2 ANQGSEA. Trimming cost V 4 bases and J 2 bases; bases outside gene matches: 2. CDR3 length: 14 amino acids. This CDR3 is CSVATGGTNEKLFF. CDR3 DNA sequence: TGCAGCGTTGCGACAGGGGGTACTAATGAAAAACTGTTTTTT.